This T cell receptor (beta chain) was sequenced for a study of breast tumors, draining lymph nodes, adjacent tissues. General observations from the study: Luminal-like breast cancer showed significantly greater tumor-nontumor repertoire similarity than basal-like breast cancer did. That most tumor T cells come from lymph nodes remained unproven.

On this clonotype itself: The target antigen is unknown.

TCRdb re-derived calls from the multiplex PCR reads in MiXCR, one entry per CDR3 protein. The table includes tens of thousands of distinct CDR3 sequences, about 61% detected once. Sequencing was done on a sample of tumor-adjacent breast tissue. This receptor was identified in a female donor with breast cancer. Some clones in this sample may be carry-over from other donors' samples.

CDR3 in amino acids: CASKKEAGEFF. The CDR3 bases are TGCGCCAGCAAAAAGGAGGCGGGAGAGTTCTTC. This sequence joins TRBV5-1 and TRBJ2-1; 7 bases are a match to TRBD2. Trimming took 6 bases from V and 14 from J; bases not matched to a gene: 8. Germline CDR1 reads SGHRS; CDR2 reads YFSETQ. CDR3 length: 11 amino acids.